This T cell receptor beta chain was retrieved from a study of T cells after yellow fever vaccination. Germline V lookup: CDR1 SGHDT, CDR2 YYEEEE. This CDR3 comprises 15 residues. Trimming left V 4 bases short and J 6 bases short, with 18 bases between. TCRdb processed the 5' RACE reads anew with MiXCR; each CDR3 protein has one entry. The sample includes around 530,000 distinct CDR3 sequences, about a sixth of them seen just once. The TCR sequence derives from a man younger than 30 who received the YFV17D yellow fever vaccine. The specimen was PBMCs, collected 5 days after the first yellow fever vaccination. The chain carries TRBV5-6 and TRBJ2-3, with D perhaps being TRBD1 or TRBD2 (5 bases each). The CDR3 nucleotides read TGTGCCAGCAGCCCCGACTGGGGGACCACTGATACGCAGTATTTT. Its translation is CASSPDWGTTDTQYF.